This passage covers 26 T cell receptor beta chains from one sample sequenced in a study of blood T cell repertoires in COVID-19. Assay: immunoSEQ multiplex PCR; the TCRdb copy retains only in-frame clones and omits some. The data show 400,000 or so clones, about 90% seen once. The material sequenced was PBMCs or T cells enriched from blood (not recorded which). These TCRs come from a man aged 18 to 30 who had recovered from COVID-19.

This clone has more than one count but fewer than ten. The rearrangement joins TRBV18 to TRBJ2-3; D might be TRBD1 (6 bases). This CDR3 is 15 amino acids long. Germline lookup yields CDR1 KGHSH and CDR2 LQKENI. The ends were cut back, 3 bases at V and 0 bases at J, with 10 bases in the middle. CDR3 DNA sequence: TGTGCCAGCTCACCGACAGGCGCTAGCACAGATACGCAGTATTTT. It codes for CASSPTGASTDTQYF.

This rearrangement joins TRBV10-3 to TRBJ2-2, with 9 bases aligning to TRBD1. Germline values: CDR1 ENHRY, CDR2 SYGVKD. With V trimmed by 3 bases and J by 5 bases, 10 bases remained unmatched. The length of the CDR3 is 17 residues. The CDR3 DNA reads TGTGCCATCAGTGAAACTTACAGGGGGCTGGGGACCGGGGAGCTGTTTTTT. Amino acid sequence: CAISETYRGLGTGELFF.

This clone was recorded only once. The chain joins TRBV5-4 to TRBJ2-7; 9 nucleotides align to TRBD2. This CDR3 spans 15 amino acids. Trimming cost V 0 bases and J 4 bases; bases outside gene matches: 5. Germline lookup yields CDR1 SGHNT and CDR2 YYREEE (reference sequence). As DNA, the CDR3 is TGTGCCAGCAGCTTGGCAGCGGGAGGAACATACGAGCAGTACTTC. Residues: CASSLAAGGTYEQYF. Using reference TRBV5-4 and TRBJ2-7 for the parts outside the CDR3, the full variable domain is ETGVTQSPTHLIKTRGQQVTLRCSSQSGHNTVSWYQQALGQGPQFIFQYYREEENGRGNFPPRFSGLQFPNYSSELNVNALELDDSALYLCASSLAAGGTYEQYFGPGTRLTVT.

The chain is built from TRBV14 and TRBJ1-2; D possibly corresponds to TRBD1 (5 bases). This CDR3 is 13 amino acids long. V was clipped by 6 bases and J by 4 bases, with 12 bases between them. The germline gives CDR1 SGHDN, CDR2 FVKESK. CDR3 in amino acids: CASSRGMSYGYTF. The CDR3 DNA reads as TGTGCCAGCAGTCGGGGGATGAGCTATGGCTACACCTTC.

The chain links TRBV7-7 to TRBJ1-4; D gene unclear. CDR1 is SSHAT and CDR2 is FNYEAQ in the germline V gene (reference sequence). CDR3 size: 15 residues. Trimming removed 4 bases at V and 8 bases at J, with 17 bases between. The CDR3 loop is CASSSGLQGGEKLFF. Written as DNA, the CDR3 is TGTGCCAGCAGCTCCGGACTCCAAGGAGGAGAAAAACTGTTTTTT.

V is TRBV3-1 (or the pseudogene TRBV3-2) and J is TRBJ2-5; tentatively, D is TRBD2 (6 bases). Trimming left V 2 bases short and J 5 bases short, with 12 bases between. There are 14 residues in the CDR3. Germline V gene sequence: CDR1 LGHDT, CDR2 YNNKEL (reference sequence). The CDR3: CASSQRGMGETQYF. In nucleotides, the CDR3 is TGTGCCAGCAGCCAACGCGGGATGGGGGAGACCCAGTACTTC.

The chain recombines TRBV7-9 with TRBJ1-2; unclear D gene. The CDR3 consists of 13 residues. Germline V CDR1 and CDR2: SEHNR, FQNEAQ (reference sequence). Trimming removed 3 bases from V and 7 bases from J, with 12 bases in between. The CDR3 DNA sequence: TGTGCCAGCAGCTTCCATGAGCAGCGTGGCTACACCTTC. This codes for CASSFHEQRGYTF. The entire variable domain, with the rest obtained from reference TRBV7-9 and TRBJ1-2, is as follows: DTGVSQNPRHKITKRGQNVTFRCDPISEHNRLYWYRQTLGQGPEFLTYFQNEAQLEKSRLLSDRFSAERPKGSFSTLEIQRTEQGDSAMYLCASSFHEQRGYTFGSGTRLTVV.

V and J are TRBV2 and TRBJ2-1, with TRBD2 identical over 7 bases. Germline V CDR1 and CDR2: SNHLY, FYNNEI. V dropped 3 bases and J dropped 4; count of bases not matched to a gene: 6. This CDR3 has 15 residues. Here the CDR3 reads CASSETAGPYNEQFF. CDR3 DNA sequence: TGTGCCAGCAGTGAGACAGCGGGACCATACAATGAGCAGTTCTTC.

The V and J genes are TRBV7-8 and TRBJ1-1, with 8 bases identical to TRBD1. This CDR3 is 14 amino acids long. Germline V gene sequence: CDR1 SGHVS, CDR2 FQNEAQ. With V trimmed by 6 bases and J by 7 bases, 10 bases remained unmatched. CDR3 residues: CASRRDRIASEAFF. CDR3 bases: TGTGCCAGCAGACGGGACAGGATCGCCAGTGAAGCTTTCTTT.

This chain joins TRBV29-1 and TRBJ1-5; 8 bases match TRBD1. The CDR3 has 13 residues. Germline-derived CDR1 and CDR2 are SQVTM and ANQGSEA. V dropped 4 bases and J dropped 1; count of bases not matched to a gene: 0. Here the CDR3 reads CSVGTGSNQPQHF. DNA for the CDR3: TGCAGCGTTGGGACAGGGAGCAATCAGCCCCAGCATTTT.

V usage is TRBV4-1 and J usage is TRBJ1-2, with D tentatively TRBD1 (6 bases). V was trimmed by 1 base and J by 2 bases, leaving 11 bases between them. CDR1 is MGHRA and CDR2 is YSYEKL in the germline V gene. The CDR3 sequence is 15 residues long. The CDR3 spells CASSQAPQGNYGYTF. CDR3 nucleotide sequence: TGCGCCAGCAGCCAAGCCCCACAGGGAAACTATGGCTACACCTTC.

The rearrangement uses TRBV12-3 or TRBV12-4 and TRBJ2-1; D is unclear. The CDR3 has 13 residues. Trimming took 5 bases from V and 4 from J, leaving 9 bases between them. CDR3 sequence: CASSMSEYNEQFF. The CDR3 bases are TGTGCCAGCAGTATGAGCGAATACAATGAGCAGTTCTTC.

The V gene is TRBV7-9, the J gene TRBJ2-1, with no clear D. Between the trimmed V and J ends, which lost 7 bases and 5 bases, there was a span of 12 bases. There are 13 residues in the CDR3. Germline lookup yields CDR1 SEHNR and CDR2 FQNEAQ (reference sequence). The CDR3 here is CASTPNQNNEQFF. The CDR3 DNA reads TGTGCCAGCACCCCCAACCAGAACAATGAGCAGTTCTTC.

In nucleotides, the CDR3 is TGTGCCAGCAGCACTCAGGGAGGGTCTAACTATGGCTACACCTTC. Translated, it gives CASSTQGGSNYGYTF. The genes are TRBV9 and TRBJ1-2; D is perhaps TRBD1 (5 bases). The V end was cut by 4 bases, the J end by 0 bases, with 13 bases between. The CDR3 loop spans 15 amino acids. Germline assignment: CDR1 SGDLS and CDR2 YYNGEE.

This chain connects TRBV11-3 to TRBJ1-1; D is possibly TRBD1 (6 bases). The V end was cut by 7 bases, the J end by 1 base, with 19 bases between. This CDR3 is 16 amino acids long. Per the germline V gene, CDR1 is SGHNT and CDR2 is YENEEA. CDR3 DNA sequence: TGTGCCAGCATCCTTTCGGGGAGGGGACAGAACACTGAAGCTTTCTTT. Protein sequence: CASILSGRGQNTEAFF.

The chain has TRBV3-1 (or the pseudogene TRBV3-2) and TRBJ1-3, with 8 bases identical to TRBD1. The CDR3 runs 18 residues. Germline values: CDR1 LGHDT, CDR2 YNNKEL (reference sequence). The junction had 8 bases not matched to a gene; V was cut back by 1 base and J by 0 bases. The CDR3 sequence: CASSQGGAGGVSGNTIYF. CDR3 bases: TGTGCCAGCAGCCAAGGGGGCGCAGGGGGCGTCTCTGGAAACACCATATATTTT.

The V gene is TRBV5-1, the J gene TRBJ2-5; D is perhaps TRBD2 (6 bases). This CDR3 spans 15 amino acids. CDR1 and CDR2 from the germline V gene are SGHRS and YFSETQ. V lost 1 base to trimming and J lost 5 bases, with 15 bases between them. Here the CDR3 reads CASSLRAGREETQYF. The CDR3 nucleotides are TGCGCCAGCAGCTTGCGTGCGGGAAGGGAGGAGACCCAGTACTTC. The full variable domain, in which reference TRBV5-1 and TRBJ2-5 provide the parts outside the CDR3, is KAGVTQTPRYLIKTRGQQVTLSCSPISGHRSVSWYQQTPGQGLQFLFEYFSETQRNKGNFPGRFSGRQFSNSRSEMNVSTLELGDSALYLCASSLRAGREETQYFGPGTRLLVL.

This chain joins TRBV27 and TRBJ1-6, with unresolved D. The germline V gene has CDR1 MNHEY and CDR2 SMNVEV (reference sequence). Trimming left V 3 bases short and J 5 bases short, with 8 bases between. The CDR3 has 14 amino acids. The CDR3 region has the DNA TGTGCCAGCAGTTTCCGCCAGGATAATTCACCCCTCCACTTT. As protein: CASSFRQDNSPLHF.

The chain employs TRBV29-1 and TRBJ2-5, with D maybe TRBD1 (6 bases). Germline V gives CDR1 SQVTM, CDR2 ANQGSEA. The V end was cut by 4 bases, the J end by 5 bases, with 17 bases between. This CDR3 spans 14 amino acids. The chain's CDR3 is CSVVFGNQGETQYF. The CDR3 bases are TGCAGCGTTGTTTTCGGAAATCAGGGGGAGACCCAGTACTTC.

The chain has TRBV4-1 and TRBJ2-5, with 11 bases aligning to TRBD2. The CDR3 sequence is 15 residues long. The germline CDR1 and CDR2 sequences are MGHRA and YSYEKL. With 2 bases clipped from V and 4 bases from J, the junction kept 3 bases outside the gene matches. The CDR3 DNA is TGCGCCAGCAGCCAACCGACTAGCGGGATAGAGACCCAGTACTTC. It specifies CASSQPTSGIETQYF.

The J gene is TRBJ1-4, the V gene TRBV2; D is unclear. V was pared by 3 bases and J by 3 bases, with 5 bases between. In germline, CDR1 is SNHLY, CDR2 FYNNEI. This CDR3 comprises 13 residues. In DNA, the CDR3 is TGTGCCAGCAGTGATATCCCTAATGAAAAACTGTTTTTT. Amino acid sequence: CASSDIPNEKLFF.

The CDR3 is CASRPAGNSPLHF. In DNA, the CDR3 is TGTGCCAGCAGACCCGCAGGGAATTCACCCCTCCACTTT. V gene TRBV6-5 combines with J gene TRBJ1-6, with a possible D match to TRBD1 (5 bases). Trimming stripped 6 bases from V and 7 bases from J, with 10 bases between. CDR1 and CDR2 from the germline V gene are MNHEY and SVGAGI. The CDR3 has 13 residues.

The rearrangement joins TRBV30 to TRBJ2-3, with 9 bases aligning to TRBD2. Per germline, CDR1 GTSNPN and CDR2 SVGIG (reference sequence). This CDR3 region has 14 residues. Trimming cost V 4 bases and J 4 bases; bases outside gene matches: 6. CDR3 protein: CAWKGGRAPDTQYF. The CDR3 DNA reads as TGTGCCTGGAAGGGCGGGAGGGCCCCAGATACGCAGTATTTT.

The chain is built from TRBV28 and TRBJ2-4; TRBD1 aligns across 7 bases. The CDR3 runs 15 residues. The V and J ends lost 6 bases and 1 base, in that order; junction bases with no gene match: 6. In germline, CDR1 is MDHEN, CDR2 SYDVKM. The CDR3 region has the DNA TGTGCCAGCAGCAAGGGACAGCTCGCCAAAAACATTCAGTACTTC. Its protein product is CASSKGQLAKNIQYF.

V usage is TRBV19 and J usage is TRBJ1-6; 8 positions agree with TRBD1. The V and J ends lost 3 bases and 7 bases, in that order; junction bases with no gene match: 11. Looked up from germline, CDR1 is LNHDA and CDR2 is SQIVND (reference sequence). The length of the CDR3 is 17 residues. CDR3 sequence (DNA): TGTGCCAGTAGTATCCCCGCAGGGGGCTTGTCGAATTCACCCCTCCACTTT. Its translation: CASSIPAGGLSNSPLHF.

This clone showed up just once. This sequence joins TRBV15 and TRBJ1-1; D gene ambiguous. Germline values: CDR1 LNHNV, CDR2 YYDKDF (reference sequence). The CDR3 has 15 residues. V gave up 1 base and J gave up 5 bases, with 14 bases separating them. The CDR3 DNA follows: TGTGCCACCAGCAGAGCAGAATTTGGGAGGACTGAAGCTTTCTTT. This sequence encodes CATSRAEFGRTEAFF.